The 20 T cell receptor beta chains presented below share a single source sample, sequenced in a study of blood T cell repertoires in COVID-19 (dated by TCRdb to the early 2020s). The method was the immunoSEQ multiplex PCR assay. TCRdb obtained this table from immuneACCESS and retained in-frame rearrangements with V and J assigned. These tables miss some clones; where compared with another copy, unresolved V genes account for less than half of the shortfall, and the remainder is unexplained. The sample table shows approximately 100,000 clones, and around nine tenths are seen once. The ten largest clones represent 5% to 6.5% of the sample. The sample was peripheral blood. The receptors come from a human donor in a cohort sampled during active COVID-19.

CDR3 in amino acids: CASSLGGSAYGYTF. The CDR3 DNA reads TGTGCCAGCAGCTTAGGCGGGAGTGCCTATGGCTACACCTTC. This chain links TRBV7-2 with TRBJ1-2, with D unclear. From germline, CDR1 is SGHTA and CDR2 FQGNSA. Trimming shortened V by 1 base and J by 4 bases, and 10 bases separated the two germline ends. This CDR3 has 14 residues.

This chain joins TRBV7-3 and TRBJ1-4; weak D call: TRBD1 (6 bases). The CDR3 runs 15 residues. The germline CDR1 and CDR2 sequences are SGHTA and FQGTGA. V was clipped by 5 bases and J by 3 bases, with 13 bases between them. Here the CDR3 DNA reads TGTGCCAGCAGCGCGCCACAGGGACCTAATGAAAAACTGTTTTTT. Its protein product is CASSAPQGPNEKLFF.

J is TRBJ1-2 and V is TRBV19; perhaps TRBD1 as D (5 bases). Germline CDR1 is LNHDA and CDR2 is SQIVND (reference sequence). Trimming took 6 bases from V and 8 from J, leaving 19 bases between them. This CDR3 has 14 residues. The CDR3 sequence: CASSLDSVIPGYTF. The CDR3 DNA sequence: TGTGCCAGTAGCCTCGACAGCGTCATTCCCGGCTACACCTTC.

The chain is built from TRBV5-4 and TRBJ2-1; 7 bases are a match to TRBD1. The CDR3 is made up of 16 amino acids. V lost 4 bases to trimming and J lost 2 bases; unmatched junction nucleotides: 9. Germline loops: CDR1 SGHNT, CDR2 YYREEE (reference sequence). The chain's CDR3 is CASSPGQVLPYNEQFF. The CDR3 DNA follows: TGTGCCAGCAGCCCCGGACAGGTCCTCCCCTACAATGAGCAGTTCTTC.

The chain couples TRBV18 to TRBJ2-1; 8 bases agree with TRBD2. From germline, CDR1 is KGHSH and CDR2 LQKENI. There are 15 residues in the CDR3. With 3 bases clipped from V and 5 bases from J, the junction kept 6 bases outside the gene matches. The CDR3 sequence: CASSPSLAGNNEQFF. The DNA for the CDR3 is TGTGCCAGCTCACCGTCGCTAGCGGGCAACAATGAGCAGTTCTTC.

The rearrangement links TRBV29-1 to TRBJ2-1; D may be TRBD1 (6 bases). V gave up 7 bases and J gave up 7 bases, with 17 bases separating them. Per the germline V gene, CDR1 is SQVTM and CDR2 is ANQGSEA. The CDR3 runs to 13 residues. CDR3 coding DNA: TGCAGCGCTTTGGGGTGGGGGCGGAATGAGCAGTTCTTC. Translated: CSALGWGRNEQFF.

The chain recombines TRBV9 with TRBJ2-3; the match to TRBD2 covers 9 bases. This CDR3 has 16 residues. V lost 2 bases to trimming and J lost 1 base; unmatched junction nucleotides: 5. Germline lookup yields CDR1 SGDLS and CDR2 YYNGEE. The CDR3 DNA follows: TGTGCCAGCAGCGTCTCAGCGGGGGGTCGCACAGATACGCAGTATTTT. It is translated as CASSVSAGGRTDTQYF.

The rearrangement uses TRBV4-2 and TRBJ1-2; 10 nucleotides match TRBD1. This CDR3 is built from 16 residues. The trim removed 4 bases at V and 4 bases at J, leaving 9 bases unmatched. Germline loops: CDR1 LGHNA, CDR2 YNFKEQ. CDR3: CASSPTGTGDSYGYTF. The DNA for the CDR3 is TGTGCCAGCAGCCCAACCGGGACAGGGGACAGCTATGGCTACACCTTC.

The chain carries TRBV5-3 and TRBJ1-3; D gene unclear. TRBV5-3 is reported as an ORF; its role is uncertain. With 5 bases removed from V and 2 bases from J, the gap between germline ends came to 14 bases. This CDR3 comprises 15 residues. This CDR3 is CARRNTNSPGNTIYF. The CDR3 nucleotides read TGTGCCAGAAGAAATACCAACAGTCCTGGAAACACCATATATTTT.

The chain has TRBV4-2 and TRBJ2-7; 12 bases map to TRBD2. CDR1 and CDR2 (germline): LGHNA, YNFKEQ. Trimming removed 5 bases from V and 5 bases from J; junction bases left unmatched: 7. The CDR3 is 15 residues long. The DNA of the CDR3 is TGTGCCAGCAGCGTCTCACTAGCGGGAGGAGACGAGCAGTACTTC. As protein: CASSVSLAGGDEQYF.

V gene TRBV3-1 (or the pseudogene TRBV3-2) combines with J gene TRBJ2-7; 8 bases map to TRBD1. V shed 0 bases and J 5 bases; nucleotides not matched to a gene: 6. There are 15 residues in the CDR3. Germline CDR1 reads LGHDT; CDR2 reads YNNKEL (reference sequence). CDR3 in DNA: TGTGCCAGCAGCCAAGACCCGACAGGGGTTGACGAGCAGTACTTC. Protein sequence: CASSQDPTGVDEQYF.

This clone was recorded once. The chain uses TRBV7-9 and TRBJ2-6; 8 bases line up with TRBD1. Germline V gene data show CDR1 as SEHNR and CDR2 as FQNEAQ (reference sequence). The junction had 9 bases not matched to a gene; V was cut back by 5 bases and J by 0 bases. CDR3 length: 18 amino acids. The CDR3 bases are TGTGCCAGCAGCCTTGGACAGGGCCGACCCTCTGGGGCCAACGTCCTGACTTTC. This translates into CASSLGQGRPSGANVLTF.

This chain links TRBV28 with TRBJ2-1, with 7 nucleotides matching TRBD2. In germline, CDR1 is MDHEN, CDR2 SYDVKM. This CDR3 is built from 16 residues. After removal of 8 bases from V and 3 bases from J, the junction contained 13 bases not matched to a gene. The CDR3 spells CASASARGNRYNEQFF. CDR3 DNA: TGTGCCAGCGCATCGGCGCGGGGGAATCGCTACAATGAGCAGTTCTTC.

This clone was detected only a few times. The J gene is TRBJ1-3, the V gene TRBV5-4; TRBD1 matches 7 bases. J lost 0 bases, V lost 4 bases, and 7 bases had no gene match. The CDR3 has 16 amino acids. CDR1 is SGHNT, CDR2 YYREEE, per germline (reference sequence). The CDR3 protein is CASSPGQALSGNTIYF. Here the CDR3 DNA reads TGTGCCAGCAGCCCCGGACAGGCCCTCTCTGGAAACACCATATATTTT.

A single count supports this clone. CDR3 nucleotide sequence: TGTGCCAGCAGCCCTGGCGCGACAGCCGATTTGCAGTACTTC. It encodes CASSPGATADLQYF. The genes are TRBV11-2 and TRBJ2-7; the D gene is possibly TRBD1 (5 bases). Germline V gene data show CDR1 as SGHAT and CDR2 as FQNNGV. Trimming cost V 5 bases and J 9 bases, with 20 bases left between them. CDR3 length equals 14 residues.

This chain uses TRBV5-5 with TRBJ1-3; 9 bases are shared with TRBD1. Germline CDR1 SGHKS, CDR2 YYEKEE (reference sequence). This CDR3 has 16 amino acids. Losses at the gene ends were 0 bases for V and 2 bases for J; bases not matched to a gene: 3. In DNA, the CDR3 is TGTGCCAGCAGCTTGGCTGGACAGGGGACTGGAAACACCATATATTTT. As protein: CASSLAGQGTGNTIYF. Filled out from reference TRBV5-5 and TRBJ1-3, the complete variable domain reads DAGVTQSPTHLIKTRGQQVTLRCSPISGHKSVSWYQQVLGQGPQFIFQYYEKEERGRGNFPDRFSARQFPNYSSELNVNALLLGDSALYLCASSLAGQGTGNTIYFGEGSWLTVV.

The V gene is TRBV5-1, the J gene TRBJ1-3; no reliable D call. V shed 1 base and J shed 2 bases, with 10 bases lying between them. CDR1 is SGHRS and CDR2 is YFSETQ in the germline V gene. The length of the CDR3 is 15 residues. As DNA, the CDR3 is TGCGCCAGCAGCTTGTCAGCGGAAACTGGAAACACCATATATTTT. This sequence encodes CASSLSAETGNTIYF.

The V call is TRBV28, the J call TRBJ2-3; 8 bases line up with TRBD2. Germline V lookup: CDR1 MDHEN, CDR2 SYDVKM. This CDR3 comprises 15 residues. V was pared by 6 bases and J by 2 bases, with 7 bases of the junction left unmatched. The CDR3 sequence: CASSAGGDFTDTQYF. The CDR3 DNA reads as TGTGCCAGCAGCGCGGGGGGCGATTTCACAGATACGCAGTATTTT.

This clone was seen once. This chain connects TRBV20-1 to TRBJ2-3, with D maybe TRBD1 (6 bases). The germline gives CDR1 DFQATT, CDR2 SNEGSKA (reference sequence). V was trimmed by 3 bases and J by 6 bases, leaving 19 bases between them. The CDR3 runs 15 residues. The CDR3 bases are TGCAGTGCTAGTTCAGGACAGCTTCTGAGGGATACGCAGTATTTT. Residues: CSASSGQLLRDTQYF.

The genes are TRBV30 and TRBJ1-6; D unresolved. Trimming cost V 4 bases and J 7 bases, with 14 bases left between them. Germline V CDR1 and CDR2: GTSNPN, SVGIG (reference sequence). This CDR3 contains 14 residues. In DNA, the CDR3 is TGTGCCTGGACCCCCGGGGAATTGAATTCACCCCTCCACTTT. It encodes CAWTPGELNSPLHF.